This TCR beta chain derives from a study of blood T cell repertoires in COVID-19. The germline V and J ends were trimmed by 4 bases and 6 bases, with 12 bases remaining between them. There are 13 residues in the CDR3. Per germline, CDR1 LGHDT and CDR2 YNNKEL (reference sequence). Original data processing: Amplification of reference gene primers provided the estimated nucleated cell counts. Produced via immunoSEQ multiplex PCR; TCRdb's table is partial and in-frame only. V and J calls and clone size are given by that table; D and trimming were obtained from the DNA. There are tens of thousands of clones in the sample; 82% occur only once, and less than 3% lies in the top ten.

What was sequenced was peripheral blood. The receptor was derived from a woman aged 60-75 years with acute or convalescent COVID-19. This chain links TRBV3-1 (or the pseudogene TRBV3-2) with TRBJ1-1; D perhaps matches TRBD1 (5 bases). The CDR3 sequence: CASSPGRVAEAFF. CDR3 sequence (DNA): TGTGCCAGCAGCCCAGGGAGGGTAGCTGAAGCTTTCTTT.